This is a list of T cell receptor beta chains from one sample in a study of OX40 agonist ivuxolimab in advanced cancers. Profiling relied on immunoSEQ multiplex PCR, and the TCRdb table lists in-frame clones only, not all of them. The sample comprises some 120,000 clones, just under 95% of which are singletons, and 0.7% to 0.85% rests with the top ten. The sample here was CD4+ or CD8+ T cells sorted from blood, taken in a trial of the OX40 agonist ivuxolimab. The receptors shown here come from an adult with an advanced solid tumor such as melanoma, head and neck, liver or kidney cancer. Both conserved end residues are part of each CDR3. Fields, in order: D gene, J gene, V gene, clone size, CDR3 protein, CDR3 DNA. A D gene is named only where the DNA matches it firmly. Only some rows state a clone size, as once, few, many or a class for expanded clones.

D: NA
J: TRBJ1-1
V: TRBV20-1
size: NA
CDR3: CSARYTEAFF
DNA: TGCAGTGCTAGATACACTGAAGCTTTCTTT

D: NA
J: TRBJ2-7
V: TRBV28
size: NA
CDR3: CASSFNIAVLTYEQYF
DNA: TGTGCCAGCAGCTTTAATATAGCGGTCCTTACCTACGAGCAGTACTTC

D: NA
J: TRBJ2-1
V: TRBV18
size: NA
CDR3: CASSPVHLGNEQFF
DNA: TGTGCCAGCTCACCAGTTCATCTGGGCAATGAGCAGTTCTTC

D: NA
J: TRBJ1-4
V: TRBV11-2
size: NA
CDR3: CASSLRVSGKLFF
DNA: TGTGCCAGCAGCTTAAGGGTTTCTGGAAAACTGTTTTTT

D: NA
J: TRBJ2-1
V: TRBV16
size: NA
CDR3: CASSQISTILGENNEQFF
DNA: TGTGCCAGCAGCCAAATCAGCACAATACTGGGGGAAAACAATGAGCAGTTCTTC

D: NA
J: TRBJ1-4
V: TRBV2
size: once
CDR3: CASSVGRNGVGEKLFF
DNA: TGTGCCAGCAGTGTCGGACGGAACGGGGTGGGTGAAAAACTGTTTTTT

D: NA
J: TRBJ1-2
V: TRBV19
size: NA
CDR3: CASSKERNYGYTF
DNA: TGTGCCAGTAGTAAGGAGAGGAACTATGGCTACACCTTC

D: TRBD2
J: TRBJ2-5
V: TRBV11-2
size: NA
CDR3: CASSSIAGVRETQYF
DNA: TGTGCCAGCAGCTCCATAGCGGGAGTGAGAGAGACCCAGTACTTC

D: NA
J: TRBJ2-2
V: TRBV4-3
size: NA
CDR3: CASGPGSGKTGELFF
DNA: TGCGCCAGCGGGCCGGGTAGCGGTAAGACCGGGGAGCTGTTTTTT

D: TRBD2
J: TRBJ2-1
V: TRBV28
size: NA
CDR3: CASSGGRRNEQFF
DNA: TGTGCCAGCAGCGGCGGGAGACGCAATGAGCAGTTCTTC

D: NA
J: TRBJ1-1
V: TRBV6-6
size: NA
CDR3: CASSSGHTNTEAFF
DNA: TGTGCCAGCAGTTCGGGACATACGAACACTGAAGCTTTCTTT

D: NA
J: TRBJ2-2
V: TRBV10-3
size: NA
CDR3: CAISVGDTGELFF
DNA: TGTGCCATCAGTGTAGGTGACACCGGGGAGCTGTTTTTT

D: NA
J: TRBJ1-5
V: TRBV27
size: NA
CDR3: CASSLLKYSNQPQHF
DNA: TGTGCCAGCAGTTTACTCAAATATAGCAATCAGCCCCAGCATTTT

D: NA
J: TRBJ2-7
V: TRBV28
size: NA
CDR3: CASSPRDGMREQYF
DNA: TGTGCCAGCAGTCCTAGGGACGGGATGCGCGAGCAGTACTTC

D: NA
J: TRBJ1-2
V: TRBV25-1
size: NA
CDR3: CASSEYPTATSGYTF
DNA: TGTGCCAGCAGTGAATATCCCACAGCGACCAGCGGCTACACCTTC

D: NA
J: TRBJ2-2
V: TRBV7-3
size: NA
CDR3: CASSSPGRELFF
DNA: TGTGCCAGCAGCTCCCCGGGGAGGGAGCTGTTTTTT

D: NA
J: TRBJ1-4
V: TRBV4-3
size: NA
CDR3: CASSQDLSGGYEKLFF
DNA: TGCGCCAGCAGCCAAGATTTGAGCGGGGGATATGAAAAACTGTTTTTT

D: NA
J: TRBJ1-1
V: TRBV11-3
size: NA
CDR3: CASSLWSSTEAFF
DNA: TGTGCCAGCAGCCTGTGGTCGAGCACTGAAGCTTTCTTT

D: NA
J: TRBJ2-3
V: TRBV7-9
size: NA
CDR3: CASGFQGTADTQYF
DNA: TGTGCCAGCGGGTTCCAGGGGACGGCAGATACGCAGTATTTT

D: NA
J: TRBJ2-2
V: TRBV18
size: NA
CDR3: CASSPMSAGELFF
DNA: TGTGCCAGCTCACCAATGTCGGCCGGGGAGCTGTTTTTT

D: TRBD1
J: TRBJ1-2
V: TRBV6-1
size: NA
CDR3: CASTFDRGGGYTF
DNA: TGTGCCAGCACCTTTGACAGGGGTGGCGGCTACACCTTC

D: TRBD2
J: TRBJ2-1
V: TRBV5-1
size: once
CDR3: CASSLTSGRPGNEQFF
DNA: TGCGCCAGCAGCTTGACTAGCGGGAGGCCGGGGAATGAGCAGTTCTTC

D: TRBD2
J: TRBJ2-1
V: TRBV11-2
size: NA
CDR3: CASSLGGGRIVDEQFF
DNA: TGTGCCAGCAGCTTAGGAGGCGGGAGAATAGTTGATGAGCAGTTCTTC

D: NA
J: TRBJ1-5
V: TRBV19
size: once
CDR3: CASSDGGDSLATQPQHF
DNA: TGTGCCAGTAGTGACGGGGGGGACTCCCTAGCCACTCAGCCCCAGCATTTT

D: TRBD1
J: TRBJ1-2
V: TRBV28
size: NA
CDR3: CASPATRQGDGYTF
DNA: TGTGCCAGCCCCGCTACCCGACAGGGAGATGGCTACACCTTC

D: NA
J: TRBJ2-1
V: TRBV9
size: once
CDR3: CASSVGTGEGNEQFF
DNA: TGTGCCAGCAGCGTAGGAACGGGAGAGGGGAATGAGCAGTTCTTC

D: NA
J: TRBJ1-2
V: TRBV19
size: NA
CDR3: CASSGTSAYGYTF
DNA: TGTGCCAGTTCTGGGACCTCTGCCTATGGCTACACCTTC

D: TRBD1
J: TRBJ2-1
V: TRBV25-1
size: NA
CDR3: CASIRTGQGSYNEQFF
DNA: TGTGCCAGTATTAGGACAGGGCAGGGCTCCTACAATGAGCAGTTCTTC

D: NA
J: TRBJ1-1
V: TRBV7-9
size: NA
CDR3: CASSLEVAPNPKAFF
DNA: TGTGCCAGCAGCTTAGAGGTCGCACCTAACCCCAAAGCTTTCTTT

D: TRBD2
J: TRBJ2-1
V: TRBV28
size: NA
CDR3: CASSSGLAGGGEQFF
DNA: TGTGCCAGCAGTTCAGGCCTAGCGGGAGGAGGTGAGCAGTTCTTC

D: TRBD2
J: TRBJ2-1
V: TRBV6-1
size: NA
CDR3: CASRGRDNNEQFF
DNA: TGTGCCAGTCGGGGGAGGGATAACAATGAGCAGTTCTTC

D: NA
J: TRBJ2-5
V: TRBV10-1
size: NA
CDR3: CASSEGRTQETQYF
DNA: TGCGCCAGCAGTGAAGGTCGGACCCAAGAGACCCAGTACTTC

D: TRBD1
J: TRBJ2-7
V: TRBV27
size: NA
CDR3: CASSSSDRDSYEQYF
DNA: TGTGCCAGCAGTTCCTCGGACAGGGACTCCTACGAGCAGTACTTC

D: TRBD1
J: TRBJ2-5
V: TRBV7-6
size: NA
CDR3: CASSLEGPLQGAVETQYF
DNA: TGTGCCAGCAGCTTAGAGGGCCCCCTGCAGGGGGCCGTAGAGACCCAGTACTTC

D: NA
J: TRBJ1-1
V: TRBV30
size: NA
CDR3: CAWSVRVLGGDTEAFF
DNA: TGTGCCTGGAGTGTAAGGGTCTTGGGCGGTGACACTGAAGCTTTCTTT

D: TRBD1
J: TRBJ1-1
V: TRBV19
size: NA
CDR3: CASVRDRGDTEAFF
DNA: TGTGCCAGTGTGAGGGACAGGGGAGACACTGAAGCTTTCTTT

D: TRBD2
J: TRBJ2-5
V: TRBV10-3
size: NA
CDR3: CAISESMGLEGRLGETQYF
DNA: TGTGCCATCAGTGAGTCAATGGGACTAGAAGGGAGACTAGGGGAGACCCAGTACTTC

D: NA
J: TRBJ1-2
V: TRBV5-1
size: NA
CDR3: CASSTTGAANYGYTF
DNA: TGCGCCAGCAGCACTACGGGGGCTGCTAACTATGGCTACACCTTC

D: NA
J: TRBJ1-5
V: TRBV19
size: NA
CDR3: CASSARTVSNQPQHF
DNA: TGTGCCAGTAGTGCAAGGACAGTGAGCAATCAGCCCCAGCATTTT

D: NA
J: TRBJ2-5
V: TRBV20-1
size: NA
CDR3: CSAPGETQYF
DNA: TGCAGTGCTCCTGGGGAGACCCAGTACTTC